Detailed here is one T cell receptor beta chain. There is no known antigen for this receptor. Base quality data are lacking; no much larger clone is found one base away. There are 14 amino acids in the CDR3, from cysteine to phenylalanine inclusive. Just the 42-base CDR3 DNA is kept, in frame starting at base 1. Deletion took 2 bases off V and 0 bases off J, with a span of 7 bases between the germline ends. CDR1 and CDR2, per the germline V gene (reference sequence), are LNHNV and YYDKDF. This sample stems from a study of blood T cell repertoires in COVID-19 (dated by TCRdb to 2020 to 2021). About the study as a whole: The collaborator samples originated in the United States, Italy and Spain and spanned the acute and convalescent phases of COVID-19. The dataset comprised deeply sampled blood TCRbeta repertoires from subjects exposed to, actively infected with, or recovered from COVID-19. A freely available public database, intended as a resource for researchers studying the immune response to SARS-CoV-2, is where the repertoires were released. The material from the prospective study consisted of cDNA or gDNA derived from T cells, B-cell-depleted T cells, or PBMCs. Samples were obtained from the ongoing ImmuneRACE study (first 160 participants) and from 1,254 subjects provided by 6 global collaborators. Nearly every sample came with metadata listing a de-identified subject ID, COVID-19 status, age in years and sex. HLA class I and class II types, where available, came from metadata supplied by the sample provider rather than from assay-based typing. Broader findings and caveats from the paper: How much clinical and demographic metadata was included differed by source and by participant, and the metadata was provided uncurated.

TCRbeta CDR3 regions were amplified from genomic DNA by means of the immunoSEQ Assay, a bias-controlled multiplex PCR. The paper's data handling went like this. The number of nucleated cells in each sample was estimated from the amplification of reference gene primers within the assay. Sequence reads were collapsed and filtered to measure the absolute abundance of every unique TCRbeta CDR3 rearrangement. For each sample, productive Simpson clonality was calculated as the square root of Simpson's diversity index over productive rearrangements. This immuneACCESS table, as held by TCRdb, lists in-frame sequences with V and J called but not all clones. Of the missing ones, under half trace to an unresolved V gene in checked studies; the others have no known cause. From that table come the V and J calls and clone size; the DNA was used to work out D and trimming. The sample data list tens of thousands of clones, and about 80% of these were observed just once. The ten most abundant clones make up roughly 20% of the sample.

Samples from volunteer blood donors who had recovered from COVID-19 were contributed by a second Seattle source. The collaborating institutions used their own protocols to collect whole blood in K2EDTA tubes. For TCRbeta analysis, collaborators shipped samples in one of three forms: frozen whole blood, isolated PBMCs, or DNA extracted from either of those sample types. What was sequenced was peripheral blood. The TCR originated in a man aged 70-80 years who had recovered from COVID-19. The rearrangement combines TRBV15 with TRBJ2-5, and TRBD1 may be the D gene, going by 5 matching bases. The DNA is TGTGCCACCAGCAGAATGACAGACCAAGAGACCCAGTACTTC. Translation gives CATSRMTDQETQYF.